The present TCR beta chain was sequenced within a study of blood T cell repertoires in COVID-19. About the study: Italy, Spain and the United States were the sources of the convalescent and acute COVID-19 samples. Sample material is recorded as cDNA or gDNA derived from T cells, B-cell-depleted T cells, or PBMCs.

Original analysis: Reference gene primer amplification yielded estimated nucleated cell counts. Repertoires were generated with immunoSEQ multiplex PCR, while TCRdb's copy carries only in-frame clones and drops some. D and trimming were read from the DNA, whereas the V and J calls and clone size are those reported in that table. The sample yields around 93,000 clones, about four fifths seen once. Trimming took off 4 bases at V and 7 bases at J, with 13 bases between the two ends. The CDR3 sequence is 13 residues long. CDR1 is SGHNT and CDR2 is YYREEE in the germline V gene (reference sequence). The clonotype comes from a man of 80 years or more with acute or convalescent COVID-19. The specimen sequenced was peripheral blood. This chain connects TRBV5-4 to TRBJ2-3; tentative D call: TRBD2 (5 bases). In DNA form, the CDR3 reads TGTGCCAGCAGCCGAAGCGGAGTCTATACGCAGTATTTT. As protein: CASSRSGVYTQYF.